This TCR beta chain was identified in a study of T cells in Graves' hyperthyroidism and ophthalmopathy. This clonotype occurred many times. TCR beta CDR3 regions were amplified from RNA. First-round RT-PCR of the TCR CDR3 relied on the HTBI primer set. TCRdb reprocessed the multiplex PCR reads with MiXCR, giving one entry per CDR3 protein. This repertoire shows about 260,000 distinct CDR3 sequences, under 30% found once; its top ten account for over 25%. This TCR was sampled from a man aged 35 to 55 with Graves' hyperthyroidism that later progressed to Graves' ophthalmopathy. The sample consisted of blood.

CDR3 residues: CASSQGRVYNQETQYF. As DNA, the CDR3 is TGCGCCAGCAGCCAGGGGCGAGTCTATAATCAAGAGACCCAGTACTTC. The J gene is TRBJ2-5, the V gene TRBV4-1, with D possibly being TRBD1 (5 bases). V was clipped by 3 bases and J by 2 bases, with 16 bases between them. CDR3 size: 16 residues. CDR1 and CDR2 from the germline V gene are MGHRA and YSYEKL.